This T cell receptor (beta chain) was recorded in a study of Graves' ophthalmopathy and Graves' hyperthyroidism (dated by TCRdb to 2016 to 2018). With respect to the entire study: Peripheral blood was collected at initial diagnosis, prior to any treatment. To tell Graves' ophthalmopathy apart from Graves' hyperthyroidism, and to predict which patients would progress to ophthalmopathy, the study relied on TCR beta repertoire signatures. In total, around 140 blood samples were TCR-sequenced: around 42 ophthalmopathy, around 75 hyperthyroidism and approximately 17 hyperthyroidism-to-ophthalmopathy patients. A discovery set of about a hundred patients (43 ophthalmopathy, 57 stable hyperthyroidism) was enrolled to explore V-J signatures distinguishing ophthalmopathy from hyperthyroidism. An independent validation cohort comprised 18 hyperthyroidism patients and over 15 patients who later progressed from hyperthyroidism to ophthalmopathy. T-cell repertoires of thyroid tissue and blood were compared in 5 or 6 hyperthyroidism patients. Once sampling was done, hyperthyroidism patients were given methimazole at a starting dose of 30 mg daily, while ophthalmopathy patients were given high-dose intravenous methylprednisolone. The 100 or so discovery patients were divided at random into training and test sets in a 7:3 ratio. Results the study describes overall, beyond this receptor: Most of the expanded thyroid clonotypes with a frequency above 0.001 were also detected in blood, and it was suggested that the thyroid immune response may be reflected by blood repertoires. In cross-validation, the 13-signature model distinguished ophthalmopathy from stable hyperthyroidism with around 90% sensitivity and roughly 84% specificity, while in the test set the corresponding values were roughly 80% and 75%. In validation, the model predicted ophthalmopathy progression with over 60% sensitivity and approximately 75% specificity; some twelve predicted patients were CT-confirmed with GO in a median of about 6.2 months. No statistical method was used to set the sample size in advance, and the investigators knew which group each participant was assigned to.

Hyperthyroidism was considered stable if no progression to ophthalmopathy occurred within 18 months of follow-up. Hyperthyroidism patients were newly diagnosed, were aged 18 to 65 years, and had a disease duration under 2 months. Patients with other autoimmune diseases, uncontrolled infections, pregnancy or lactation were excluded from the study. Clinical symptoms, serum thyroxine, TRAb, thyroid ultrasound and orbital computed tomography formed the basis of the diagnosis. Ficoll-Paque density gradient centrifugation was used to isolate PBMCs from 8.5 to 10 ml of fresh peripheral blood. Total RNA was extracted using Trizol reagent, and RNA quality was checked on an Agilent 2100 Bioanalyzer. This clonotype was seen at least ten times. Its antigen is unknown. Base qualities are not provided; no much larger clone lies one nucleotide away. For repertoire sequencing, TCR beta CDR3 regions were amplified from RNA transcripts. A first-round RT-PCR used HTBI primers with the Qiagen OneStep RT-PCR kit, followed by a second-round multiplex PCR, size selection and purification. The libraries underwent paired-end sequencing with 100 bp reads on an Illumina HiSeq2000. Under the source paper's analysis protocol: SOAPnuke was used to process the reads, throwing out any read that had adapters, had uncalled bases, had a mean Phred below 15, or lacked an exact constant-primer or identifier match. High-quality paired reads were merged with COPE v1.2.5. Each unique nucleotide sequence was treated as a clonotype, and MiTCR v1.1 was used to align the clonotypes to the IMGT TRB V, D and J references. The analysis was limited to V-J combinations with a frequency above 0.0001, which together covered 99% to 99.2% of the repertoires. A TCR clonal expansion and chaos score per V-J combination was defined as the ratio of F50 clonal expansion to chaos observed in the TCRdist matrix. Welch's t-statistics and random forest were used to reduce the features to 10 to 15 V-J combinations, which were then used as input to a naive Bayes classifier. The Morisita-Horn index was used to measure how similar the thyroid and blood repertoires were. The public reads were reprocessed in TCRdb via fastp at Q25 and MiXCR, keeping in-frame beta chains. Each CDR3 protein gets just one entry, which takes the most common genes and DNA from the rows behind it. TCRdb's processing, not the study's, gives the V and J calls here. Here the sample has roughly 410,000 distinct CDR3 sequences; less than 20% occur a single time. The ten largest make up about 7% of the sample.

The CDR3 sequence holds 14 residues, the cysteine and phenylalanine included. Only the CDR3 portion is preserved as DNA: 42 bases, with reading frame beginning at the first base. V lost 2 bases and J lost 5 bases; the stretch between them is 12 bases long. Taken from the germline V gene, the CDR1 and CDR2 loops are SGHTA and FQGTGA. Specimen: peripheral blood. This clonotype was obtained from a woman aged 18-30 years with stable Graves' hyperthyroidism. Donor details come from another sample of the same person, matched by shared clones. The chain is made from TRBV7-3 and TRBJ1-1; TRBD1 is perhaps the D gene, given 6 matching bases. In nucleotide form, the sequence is TGTGCCAGCAGCTTACGGGGGCGACAGACTGAAGCTTTCTTT. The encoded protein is CASSLRGRQTEAFF.